This T cell receptor beta chain came from a study of blood T cell repertoires in COVID-19. As for the study in general: Samples taken during acute and convalescent COVID-19 were collected in the United States, Italy and Spain. Sources were T cells, B-cell-depleted T cells, or PBMCs; the material itself was cDNA or gDNA.

The table came from immunoSEQ multiplex PCR; TCRdb's copy has only in-frame clones and leaves some out. Of some 430,000 clones in the sample, roughly 88% were seen once. Study members were between about 18 and 95 years old and lived in 24 US regions. Clinical history reported by participants formed the basis on which cohorts were assigned. The CDR3 runs to 15 residues. Germline V gives CDR1 LNHDA, CDR2 SQIVND (reference sequence). V dropped 8 bases and J dropped 0; count of bases not matched to a gene: 6. The count of this clone is one. The chain employs TRBV19 and TRBJ1-5; 8 nucleotides agree with TRBD1. The source is a man younger than 35 who had recovered from COVID-19. Specimen: PBMCs or T cells enriched from blood (not recorded which). CDR3 protein: CASGTGPYSNQPQHF. The CDR3 region has the DNA TGTGCCAGTGGGACAGGACCATATAGCAATCAGCCCCAGCATTTT. The complete variable domain, with remaining parts taken from reference TRBV19 and TRBJ1-5, reads DGGITQSPKYLFRKEGQNVTLSCEQNLNHDAMYWYRQDPGQGLRLIYYSQIVNDFQKGDIAEGYSVSREKKESFPLTVTSAQKNPTAFYLCASGTGPYSNQPQHFGDGTRLSIL.